This T cell receptor (beta chain) is from a study of blood T cell repertoires in COVID-19. Generated by immunoSEQ multiplex PCR, the TCRdb table keeps only in-frame clones and is missing some. The sample includes more than 120,000 clones, roughly 89% seen only once; the top ten take approximately 9%. The CDR3 is 13 amino acids. Per the germline V gene, CDR1 is MGHDK and CDR2 is SYGVNS. The V and J ends lost 5 bases and 7 bases, in that order; junction bases with no gene match: 5. This clone was seen only a few times. This clonotype originated in a woman in her 50s with active or convalescent COVID-19. V gene TRBV25-1 combines with J gene TRBJ1-2; 9 bases are shared with TRBD1. Sequenced material: peripheral blood. CDR3: CASSLRDRAGYTF. DNA of the CDR3: TGTGCCAGCAGTCTCCGGGACAGGGCTGGCTACACCTTC.